This T cell receptor beta chain emerged from a study of T cell responses to AZD1222 COVID-19 vaccine. Study summary: Both about-4-week and about-12-week second-dose recipients were combined.

Libraries were prepared by immunoSEQ multiplex PCR; TCRdb keeps only in-frame clonotypes and omits some of them. The sample lists some 120,000 clones; 80% to 90% were seen once. Worth noting for this clone: The antigen is not known. Different DNA sequences within this sample yield the same CDR3.

Study-wide findings and caveats: Spike as a whole was targeted by vaccine-associated CD4 TCRs, dominant at 160-218 and 743-854. Only 5 or 6 individuals given AZD1222 were seropositive at baseline.

The V gene's germline CDR1 is SGHTA and CDR2 FQGNSA. After removal of 6 bases from V and 2 bases from J, the junction contained 5 bases not matched to a gene. The CDR3 has 14 amino acids. Here the sequenced sample was peripheral blood, taken on day 0 of AZD1222 vaccination. This sequence was found in an adult in good health. The chain recombines TRBV7-2 with TRBJ2-5; 8 nucleotides line up with TRBD2. CDR3 in amino acids: CASSPAGEQETQYF. DNA of the CDR3: TGTGCCAGCAGTCCAGCGGGGGAGCAAGAGACCCAGTACTTC.